This passage covers 21 T cell receptor beta chains from one sample sequenced in a study of T cell responses to AZD1222 COVID-19 vaccine. TCRdb's copy holds only in-frame clones and misses some; the assay was immunoSEQ multiplex PCR. The sample shows approximately 100,000 clones, 88% of them seen only once. The sequencing here drew on peripheral blood, taken on day 0 of AZD1222 vaccination. Every receptor here comes from an adult in good health.

The gene calls are TRBV10-3 and TRBJ2-4, with D perhaps matching TRBD2 (5 bases). CDR1 is ENHRY and CDR2 is SYGVKD in the germline V gene. CDR3 size: 14 residues. With 8 bases removed from V and 0 bases from J, the gap between germline ends came to 11 bases. In nucleotides, the CDR3 is TGTGCCATCGGCCCTGAGGGAGCCAAAAACATTCAGTACTTC. It encodes CAIGPEGAKNIQYF.

This clone appeared a single time. The genes are TRBV27 and TRBJ1-1; unclear D gene. Per the germline V gene, CDR1 is MNHEY and CDR2 is SMNVEV (reference sequence). The germline V and J ends were trimmed by 2 bases and 6 bases, with 13 bases remaining between them. The CDR3 totals 14 residues. The CDR3 loop is CASSLGSDWPEAFF. CDR3 bases: TGTGCCAGCAGTTTAGGGTCTGATTGGCCTGAAGCTTTCTTT.

The chain joins TRBV18 to TRBJ1-1; D call uncertain. The CDR3 runs to 13 residues. With 3 bases removed from V and 8 bases from J, the gap between germline ends came to 13 bases. Germline V gives CDR1 KGHSH, CDR2 LQKENI. CDR3 sequence: CASSPPMAPEAFF. The CDR3, as DNA: TGTGCCAGCTCACCGCCGATGGCGCCCGAAGCTTTCTTT.

The chain has TRBV6-5 and TRBJ2-7; D gene unclear. There are 16 residues in the CDR3. The V end lost 0 bases, the J end lost 2 bases, and 14 bases lay between the germline ends. Looked up from germline, CDR1 is MNHEY and CDR2 is SVGAGI. The CDR3 DNA reads TGTGCCAGCAGTTACTCGCGTCAGTCTGCCACCTACGAGCAGTACTTC. This encodes CASSYSRQSATYEQYF.

This sequence joins TRBV14 and TRBJ1-4; D is unclear. The V gene lost 3 bases and the J gene lost 4 bases, with 6 bases spanning the gap. Germline-derived CDR1 and CDR2 are SGHDN and FVKESK. CDR3 size: 13 residues. CDR3 region: CASSHGRNEKLFF. In DNA, the CDR3 is TGTGCCAGCAGCCATGGTCGTAATGAAAAACTGTTTTTT.

The chain uses TRBV4-3 and TRBJ2-7; TRBD2 matches at 8 bases. With 4 bases clipped from V and 5 bases from J, the junction kept 13 bases outside the gene matches. Germline lookup yields CDR1 LGHNA and CDR2 YSLEER. CDR3 length: 16 amino acids. This CDR3 reads CASSPTPGLGNNEQYF. The CDR3 DNA reads TGCGCCAGCAGCCCAACCCCGGGACTAGGGAACAACGAGCAGTACTTC.

The chain links TRBV27 to TRBJ1-5, with 7 bases aligning to TRBD1. The CDR3 contains 15 residues. V lost 6 bases to trimming and J lost 0 bases; unmatched junction nucleotides: 5. CDR1 and CDR2 from the germline V gene are MNHEY and SMNVEV (reference sequence). CDR3 in DNA: TGTGCCAGCAGAGCCGGGACAGATAGCAATCAGCCCCAGCATTTT. Protein sequence: CASRAGTDSNQPQHF.

This clone was seen only once. The CDR3 bases are TGTGCCATCAGTGAGCCGGGTAGAACCTACGAGCAGTACTTC. Translating gives CAISEPGRTYEQYF. The chain couples TRBV10-3 to TRBJ2-7, with D unclear. The CDR3 consists of 14 residues. Germline CDR1 is ENHRY and CDR2 is SYGVKD. The V end lost 2 bases, the J end lost 2 bases, and 10 bases lay between the germline ends.

V and J are TRBV24-1 and TRBJ2-2, with 9 positions matching TRBD2. V lost 4 bases to trimming and J lost 6 bases; unmatched junction nucleotides: 8. The CDR3 length is 16 residues. CDR1 and CDR2 from the germline V gene are KGHDR and SFDVKD. CDR3 sequence reads: CATSEGGRALPGELFF. Here the CDR3 DNA reads TGTGCCACCAGTGAGGGCGGGAGGGCCCTCCCCGGGGAGCTGTTTTTT.

The V gene is TRBV7-2, the J gene TRBJ1-1; D gene ambiguous. V dropped 7 bases and J dropped 2 bases, with 14 bases sitting between them. This CDR3 is 14 amino acids long. Germline CDR1 reads SGHTA; CDR2 reads FQGNSA. CDR3 residues: CASNLRGLNTEAFF. The DNA for the CDR3 is TGTGCCAGCAACCTACGGGGTTTAAACACTGAAGCTTTCTTT.

The CDR3 DNA reads as TGTGCCAGCAGTGATTCTACCTACAATGAGCAGTTCTTC. This translates into CASSDSTYNEQFF. This chain connects TRBV2 to TRBJ2-1; no definite D call. CDR1 is SNHLY, CDR2 FYNNEI, per germline. Trimming stripped 3 bases from V and 2 bases from J, with 5 bases between. CDR3 length: 13 amino acids.

The V call is TRBV6-5, the J call TRBJ2-1; D ambiguous. CDR1 and CDR2 (germline): MNHEY, SVGAGI. Trimming cost V 2 bases and J 5 bases, with 13 bases left between them. The CDR3 consists of 15 residues. CDR3 coding DNA: TGTGCCAGCAGTTACGGGTCGCGGACCAACAATGAGCAGTTCTTC. As protein: CASSYGSRTNNEQFF.

The rearrangement joins TRBV3-1 (or the pseudogene TRBV3-2) to TRBJ1-1, with D unresolved. This CDR3 region has 14 residues. Trimming stripped 4 bases from V and 2 bases from J, with 11 bases between. The germline CDR1 and CDR2 sequences are LGHDT and YNNKEL (reference sequence). CDR3 amino acids: CASSPAHGNTEAFF. The CDR3 bases are TGTGCCAGCAGCCCAGCCCACGGAAACACTGAAGCTTTCTTT.

J is TRBJ1-1 and V is TRBV29-1; D is unclear. CDR3 length: 13 residues. Germline V gene sequence: CDR1 SQVTM, CDR2 ANQGSEA. V lost 0 bases to trimming and J lost 0 bases, with 5 bases between them. Written as DNA, the CDR3 is TGCAGCGTTGAAGATAGTGTGAACACTGAAGCTTTCTTT. Translation: CSVEDSVNTEAFF.

This chain connects TRBV19 to TRBJ2-5; 9 positions agree with TRBD2. From germline, CDR1 is LNHDA and CDR2 SQIVND (reference sequence). This CDR3 spans 14 amino acids. V shed 3 bases and J 5 bases; nucleotides not matched to a gene: 4. In DNA form, the CDR3 reads TGTGCCAGTAGTATGCGGGAGGGCCGGGAGACCCAGTACTTC. Encoded protein: CASSMREGRETQYF. Full variable domain (missing parts from reference TRBV19 and TRBJ2-5): DGGITQSPKYLFRKEGQNVTLSCEQNLNHDAMYWYRQDPGQGLRLIYYSQIVNDFQKGDIAEGYSVSREKKESFPLTVTSAQKNPTAFYLCASSMREGRETQYFGPGTRLLVL.

This clone showed up many times. The chain is built from TRBV7-2 and TRBJ2-7; no clear D gene. Trimming cost V 3 bases and J 3 bases, with 3 bases left between them. CDR1 is SGHTA, CDR2 FQGNSA, per germline. The CDR3 has 11 residues. This CDR3 is CASSFLYEQYF. The CDR3 region has the DNA TGTGCCAGCAGCTTCCTCTACGAGCAGTACTTC.

The gene calls are TRBV18 and TRBJ2-7; D might be TRBD1 or TRBD2, each matching 5 bases. Trimming took off 0 bases at V and 5 bases at J, with 14 bases between the two ends. The CDR3 runs 15 residues. CDR1 KGHSH and CDR2 LQKENI come from the germline V gene. Here the CDR3 DNA reads TGTGCCAGCTCACCACCAAGCGACGGGGCGGACGAGCAGTACTTC. This sequence encodes CASSPPSDGADEQYF.

This clone was seen only once. This chain uses TRBV20-1 with TRBJ1-2, with D possibly being TRBD1 (6 bases). The CDR3 contains 14 residues. V lost 3 bases and J lost 6, with 17 bases in between. Per the germline V gene, CDR1 is DFQATT and CDR2 is SNEGSKA (reference sequence). This CDR3 is CSASWYRAFDGYTF. DNA for the CDR3: TGCAGTGCTAGTTGGTACAGGGCTTTCGATGGCTACACCTTC.

The chain joins TRBV6-5 to TRBJ2-3; 8 bases agree with TRBD2. V was pared by 9 bases and J by 6 bases, with 14 bases of the junction left unmatched. This CDR3 region has 15 residues. Germline V gene lookup returns CDR1 MNHEY and CDR2 SVGAGI. CDR3 in amino acids: CASKRTSQGSDTQYF. The CDR3 DNA sequence: TGTGCCAGTAAAAGGACTAGCCAGGGGAGTGATACGCAGTATTTT.

This clone was picked up one time. V gene TRBV6-5 combines with J gene TRBJ1-1; D is perhaps TRBD1 (6 bases). CDR1 is MNHEY and CDR2 is SVGAGI in the germline V gene. The CDR3 extends over 15 amino acids. The germline V and J ends were trimmed by 6 bases and 4 bases, with 18 bases remaining between them. CDR3 coding DNA: TGTGCCAGCAGGGCAACAGGGCCGAGGGGCACTGAAGCTTTCTTT. Translating it yields CASRATGPRGTEAFF.

This chain uses TRBV3-1 (or the pseudogene TRBV3-2) with TRBJ2-6; the D gene could be TRBD1 or TRBD2 (5 bases each). The V and J ends lost 1 base and 4 bases respectively, with 17 bases between them. CDR1 and CDR2 from the germline V gene are LGHDT and YNNKEL (reference sequence). The CDR3 runs to 18 residues. CDR3 sequence reads: CASSQVPGPKEGANVLTF. CDR3 bases: TGTGCCAGCAGCCAAGTGCCGGGGCCTAAGGAGGGGGCCAACGTCCTGACTTTC.